This TCR beta chain appears in the sequencing data of a study of response to subunit inactivated influenza vaccine. TCRdb reanalysed the RT-PCR reads using MiXCR and keeps one entry per CDR3 protein. In the table there are about 700,000 distinct CDR3 sequences, around 16% of which are singletons. The V gene end was trimmed by 5 bases and the J gene end by 4 bases; junction bases not matched to a gene: 11. In germline, CDR1 is SGHVS, CDR2 FNYEAQ. The CDR3 contains 17 residues. The rearrangement links TRBV7-6 to TRBJ2-2, with TRBD2 matching over 9 bases. The source of this sequence is a man aged 45-65 years who received an inactivated influenza vaccine. The material sequenced was PBMCs from blood, taken about 13 days after vaccination. The CDR3 sequence is CASSPTVGLAATGELFF. CDR3 sequence (DNA): TGTGCCAGCAGCCCCACCGTGGGACTAGCTGCCACCGGGGAGCTGTTTTTT.